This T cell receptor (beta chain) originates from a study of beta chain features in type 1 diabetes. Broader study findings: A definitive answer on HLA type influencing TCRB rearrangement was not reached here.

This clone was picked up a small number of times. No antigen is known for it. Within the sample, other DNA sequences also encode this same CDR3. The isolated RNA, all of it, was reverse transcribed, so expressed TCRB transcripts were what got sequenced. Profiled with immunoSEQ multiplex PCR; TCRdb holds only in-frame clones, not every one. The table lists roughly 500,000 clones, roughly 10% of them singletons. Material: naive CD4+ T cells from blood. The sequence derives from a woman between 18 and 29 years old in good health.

CDR3 sequence: CASSQGQGYGYTF. The CDR3 DNA is TGTGCCAGCAGCCAAGGACAGGGCTATGGCTACACCTTC. V usage is TRBV14 and J usage is TRBJ1-2, with 7 bases lining up with TRBD1. Germline V gene lookup returns CDR1 SGHDN and CDR2 FVKESK. This CDR3 comprises 13 residues. With 1 base clipped from V and 4 bases from J, the junction kept 0 bases outside the gene matches.